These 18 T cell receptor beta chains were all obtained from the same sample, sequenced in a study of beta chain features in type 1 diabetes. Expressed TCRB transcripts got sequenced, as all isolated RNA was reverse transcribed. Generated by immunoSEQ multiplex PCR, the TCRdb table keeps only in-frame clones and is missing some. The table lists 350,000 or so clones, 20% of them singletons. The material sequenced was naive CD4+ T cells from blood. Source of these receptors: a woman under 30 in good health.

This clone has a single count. The CDR3 DNA reads TGTGCCAGCAGCGCCGCGGGACTAGCGGGAGAGACCCAGTACTTC. Its translation is CASSAAGLAGETQYF. The V and J genes are TRBV5-4 and TRBJ2-5; TRBD2 agrees at 12 bases. The CDR3 spans 15 residues. Germline lookup yields CDR1 SGHNT and CDR2 YYREEE (reference sequence). The junction had 5 bases not matched to a gene; V was cut back by 4 bases and J by 4 bases.

The CDR3 DNA sequence: TGTGCCAGCAGCTTAATGGCCTCCCTAGGCACAGATACGCAGTATTTT. Translation gives CASSLMASLGTDTQYF. This rearrangement joins TRBV7-2 to TRBJ2-3, with D unresolved. CDR3 length equals 16 residues. Per the germline V gene, CDR1 is SGHTA and CDR2 is FQGNSA. Trimming cost V 2 bases and J 1 base, with 13 bases left between them.

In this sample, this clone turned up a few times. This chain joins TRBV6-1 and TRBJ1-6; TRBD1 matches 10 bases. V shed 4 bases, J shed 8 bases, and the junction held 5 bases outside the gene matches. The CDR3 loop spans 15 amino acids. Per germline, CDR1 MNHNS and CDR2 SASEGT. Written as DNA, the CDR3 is TGTGCCAGCAGTGGGAGGGGGACAGGGGATTCACCCCTCCACTTT. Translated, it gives CASSGRGTGDSPLHF.

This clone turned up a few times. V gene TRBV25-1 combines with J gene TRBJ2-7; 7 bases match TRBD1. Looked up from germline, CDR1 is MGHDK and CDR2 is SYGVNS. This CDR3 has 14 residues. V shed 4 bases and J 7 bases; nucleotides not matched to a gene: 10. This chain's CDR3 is CASSAGDRVREQYF. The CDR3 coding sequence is TGTGCCAGCAGTGCCGGCGACAGGGTCCGGGAGCAGTACTTC.

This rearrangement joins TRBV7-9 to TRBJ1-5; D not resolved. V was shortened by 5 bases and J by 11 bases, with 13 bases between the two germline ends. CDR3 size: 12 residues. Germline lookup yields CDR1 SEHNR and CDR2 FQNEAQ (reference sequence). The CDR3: CASSPEIGTQHF. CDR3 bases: TGTGCCAGCAGCCCGGAGATCGGGACCCAGCATTTT.

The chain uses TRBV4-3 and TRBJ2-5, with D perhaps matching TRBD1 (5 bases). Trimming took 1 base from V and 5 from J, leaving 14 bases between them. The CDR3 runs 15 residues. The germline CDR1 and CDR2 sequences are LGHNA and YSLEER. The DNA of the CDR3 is TGCGCCAGCAGCCAAGTTGAAGGGGCTCGGGAGACCCAGTACTTC. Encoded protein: CASSQVEGARETQYF.

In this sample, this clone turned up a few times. Written as DNA, the CDR3 is TGTGCCTGGAGTGTCTTAGCGGGCCAAGAGACCCAGTACTTC. Its protein product is CAWSVLAGQETQYF. The chain links TRBV30 to TRBJ2-5, with TRBD2 matching over 7 bases. The CDR3 has 14 amino acids. V lost 0 bases to trimming and J lost 1 base; unmatched junction nucleotides: 2. In germline, CDR1 is GTSNPN, CDR2 SVGIG (reference sequence).

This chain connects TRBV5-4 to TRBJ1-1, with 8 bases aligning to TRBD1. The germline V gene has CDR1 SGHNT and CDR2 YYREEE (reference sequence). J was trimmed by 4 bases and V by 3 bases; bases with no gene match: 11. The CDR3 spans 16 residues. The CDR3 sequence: CASSSGPTGVSTEAFF. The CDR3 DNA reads TGTGCCAGCAGCTCTGGCCCGACAGGGGTCTCCACTGAAGCTTTCTTT.

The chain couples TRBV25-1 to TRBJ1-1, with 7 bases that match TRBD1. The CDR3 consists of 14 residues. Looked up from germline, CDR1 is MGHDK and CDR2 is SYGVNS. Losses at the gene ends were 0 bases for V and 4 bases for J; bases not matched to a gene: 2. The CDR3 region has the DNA TGTGCCAGCAGTGAATACGACAGGGCCACTGAAGCTTTCTTT. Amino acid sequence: CASSEYDRATEAFF. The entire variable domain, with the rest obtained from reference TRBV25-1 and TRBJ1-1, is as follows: EADIYQTPRYLVIGTGKKITLECSQTMGHDKMYWYQQDPGMELHLIHYSYGVNSTEKGDLSSESTVSRIRTEHFPLTLESARPSHTSQYLCASSEYDRATEAFFGQGTRLTVV.

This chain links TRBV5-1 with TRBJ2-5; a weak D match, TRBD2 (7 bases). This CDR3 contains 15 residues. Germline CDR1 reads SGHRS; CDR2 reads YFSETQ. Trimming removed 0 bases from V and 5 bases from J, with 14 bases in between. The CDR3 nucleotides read TGCGCCAGCAGCTTGGAGGGGGGGACGGAGGAGACCCAGTACTTC. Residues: CASSLEGGTEETQYF.

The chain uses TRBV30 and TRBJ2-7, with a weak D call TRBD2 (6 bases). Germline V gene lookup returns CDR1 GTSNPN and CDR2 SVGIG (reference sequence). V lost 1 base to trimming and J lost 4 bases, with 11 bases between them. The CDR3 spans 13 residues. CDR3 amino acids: CAWSAGGGYEQYF. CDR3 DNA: TGTGCCTGGAGTGCCGGGGGAGGTTACGAGCAGTACTTC.

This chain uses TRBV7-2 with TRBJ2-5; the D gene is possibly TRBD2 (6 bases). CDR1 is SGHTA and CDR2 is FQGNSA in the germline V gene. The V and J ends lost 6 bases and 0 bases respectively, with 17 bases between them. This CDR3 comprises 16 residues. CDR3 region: CASSAWGVGDQETQYF. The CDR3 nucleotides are TGTGCCAGCAGTGCTTGGGGGGTGGGGGACCAAGAGACCCAGTACTTC.

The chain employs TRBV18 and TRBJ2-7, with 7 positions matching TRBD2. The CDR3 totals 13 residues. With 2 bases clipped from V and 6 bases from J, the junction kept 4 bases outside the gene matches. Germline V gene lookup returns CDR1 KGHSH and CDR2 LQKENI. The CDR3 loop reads CASSPGLDPEQYF. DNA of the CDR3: TGTGCCAGCTCACCAGGACTAGACCCCGAGCAGTACTTC.

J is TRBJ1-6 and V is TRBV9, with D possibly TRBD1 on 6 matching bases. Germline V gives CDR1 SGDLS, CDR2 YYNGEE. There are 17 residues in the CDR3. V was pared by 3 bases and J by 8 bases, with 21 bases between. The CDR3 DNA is TGTGCCAGCAGCGCCCGAGAGGGGGACGGCGGAGATTCACCCCTCCACTTT. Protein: CASSAREGDGGDSPLHF.

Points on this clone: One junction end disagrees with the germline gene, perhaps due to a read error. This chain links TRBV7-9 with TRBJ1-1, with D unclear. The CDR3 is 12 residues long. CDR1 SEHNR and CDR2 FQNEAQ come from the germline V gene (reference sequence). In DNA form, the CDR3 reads TGTGCCGGCAGCTCAGGGAACACTGAAGCTTTCTTT. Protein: CAGSSGNTEAFF.

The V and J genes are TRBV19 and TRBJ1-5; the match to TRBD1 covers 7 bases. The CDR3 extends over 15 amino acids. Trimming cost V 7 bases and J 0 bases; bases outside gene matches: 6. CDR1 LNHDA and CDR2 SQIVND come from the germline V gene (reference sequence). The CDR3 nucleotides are TGTGCCAGTACCCCGGGACAGCTTAGCAATCAGCCCCAGCATTTT. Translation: CASTPGQLSNQPQHF.

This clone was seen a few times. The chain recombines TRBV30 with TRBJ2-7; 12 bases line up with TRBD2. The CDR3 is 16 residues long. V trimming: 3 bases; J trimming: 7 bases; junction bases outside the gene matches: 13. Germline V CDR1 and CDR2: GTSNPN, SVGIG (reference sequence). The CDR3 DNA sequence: TGTGCCTGGAGCCACCCCGGACTAGCGGGGACCGGTGAGCAGTACTTC. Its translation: CAWSHPGLAGTGEQYF.

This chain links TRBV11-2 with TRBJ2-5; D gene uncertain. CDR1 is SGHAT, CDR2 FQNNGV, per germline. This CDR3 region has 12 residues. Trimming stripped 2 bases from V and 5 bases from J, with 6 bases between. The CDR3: CASSLNYETQYF. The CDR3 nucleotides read TGTGCCAGCAGCTTAAATTATGAGACCCAGTACTTC. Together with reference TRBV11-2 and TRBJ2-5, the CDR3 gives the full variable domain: EAGVAQSPRYKIIEKRQSVAFWCNPISGHATLYWYQQILGQGPKLLIQFQNNGVVDDSQLPKDRFSAERLKGVDSTLKIQPAKLEDSAVYLCASSLNYETQYFGPGTRLLVL.